The 14 T cell receptor beta chains given below trace back to one sample, sequenced in a study of CD8+ T cells in alopecia areata. The treatment was: oral pan-JAK inhibitor, 5-10 mg twice daily. Extracted RNA was reverse transcribed into cDNA, the sequencing template. Sequencing used immunoSEQ multiplex PCR; TCRdb keeps in-frame clones, though not all of them. This sample yields more than 150,000 clones, of which roughly 53% are seen a single time; approximately 12% belongs to the top ten. The material was CD8+ T cells sorted from blood, obtained at week 24, from a patient treated with tofacitinib. These receptors all come from a human donor with alopecia areata.

The DNA of the CDR3 is TGTGCCAGCAGGGCGCGGGGGAGCAATCAGCCCCAGCATTTT. Encoded protein: CASRARGSNQPQHF. V is TRBV27 and J is TRBJ1-5; the D gene is possibly TRBD1 (5 bases). V was clipped by 6 bases and J by 1 base, with 10 bases between them. CDR1 is MNHEY, CDR2 SMNVEV, per germline (reference sequence). CDR3 length: 14 residues.

This clone was observed a handful of times. The chain carries TRBV29-1 and TRBJ2-1; 9 positions agree with TRBD1. The CDR3 has 15 residues. Germline V CDR1 and CDR2: SQVTM, ANQGSEA. Trimming removed 6 bases from V and 10 bases from J; junction bases left unmatched: 16. The CDR3 region is CSVRGGTGRSREQFF. In DNA form, the CDR3 reads TGCAGCGTACGAGGGGGGACAGGGAGATCGAGGGAGCAGTTCTTC.

The V and J genes are TRBV27 and TRBJ2-5, with D maybe TRBD1 (6 bases). The germline V and J ends were trimmed by 7 bases and 0 bases, with 12 bases remaining between them. The V gene's germline CDR1 is MNHEY and CDR2 SMNVEV (reference sequence). The CDR3 contains 14 residues. This CDR3 is CASTTDRNQETQYF. DNA of the CDR3: TGTGCCAGCACCACCGACAGGAACCAAGAGACCCAGTACTTC.

This clone was detected only once. The chain recombines TRBV27 with TRBJ2-1; D is ambiguous. The CDR3 has 16 amino acids. V was cut by 2 bases and J by 10 bases, with 21 bases left in between. From germline, CDR1 is MNHEY and CDR2 SMNVEV (reference sequence). CDR3 nucleotide sequence: TGTGCCAGCAGTTTAGCCCAGTTGCCGAGAAGGGTAGAGCAGTTCTTC. Amino acids: CASSLAQLPRRVEQFF.

The rearrangement links TRBV13 to TRBJ1-5; weak D call: TRBD1 (6 bases). V shed 5 bases and J shed 1 base, with 9 bases lying between them. The CDR3 is 14 amino acids. Germline values: CDR1 PRHDT, CDR2 FYEKMQ (reference sequence). The CDR3 DNA is TGTGCCAGCAGCCAAAGGGGGAGCAATCAGCCCCAGCATTTT. It is translated as CASSQRGSNQPQHF.

This clone was detected a few times. The chain combines TRBV7-9 with TRBJ2-4; D is undetermined. The length of the CDR3 is 14 residues. CDR1 is SEHNR, CDR2 FQNEAQ, per germline (reference sequence). Trimming took 3 bases from V and 0 from J, leaving 6 bases between them. The CDR3 DNA is TGTGCCAGCAGCTTCGACATAGCCAAAAACATTCAGTACTTC. Translating it yields CASSFDIAKNIQYF.

The chain uses TRBV19 and TRBJ1-2; D possibly corresponds to TRBD1 (6 bases). The CDR3 runs to 13 residues. The germline V gene encodes CDR1 LNHDA and CDR2 SQIVND (reference sequence). V lost 3 bases and J 7 bases, leaving 12 bases between the germline ends. CDR3 sequence reads: CASSIGGASGYTF. As DNA, the CDR3 is TGTGCCAGTAGTATCGGGGGGGCGTCTGGCTACACCTTC.

The chain links TRBV7-9 to TRBJ1-1; D is unresolved. The CDR3 spans 13 residues. The V and J ends lost 4 bases and 0 bases respectively, with 6 bases between them. Germline V gene data show CDR1 as SEHNR and CDR2 as FQNEAQ (reference sequence). CDR3 protein: CASSSAMNTEAFF. The CDR3 nucleotides are TGTGCCAGCAGCTCAGCAATGAACACTGAAGCTTTCTTT.

The gene calls are TRBV27 and TRBJ2-5; 10 nucleotides agree with TRBD2. The germline V gene has CDR1 MNHEY and CDR2 SMNVEV (reference sequence). The CDR3 has 15 amino acids. The V segment lost 4 bases and the J segment 5 bases; nucleotides outside the gene matches: 7. The CDR3, as DNA: TGTGCCAGCAGTTCCAGCGGGGGGGCCGGGGAGACCCAGTACTTC. As protein: CASSSSGGAGETQYF.

This clone was seen once. V usage is TRBV27 and J usage is TRBJ1-1; tentative D call: TRBD1 (5 bases). This CDR3 spans 14 amino acids. The ends were cut back, 5 bases at V and 0 bases at J, with 10 bases in the middle. From germline, CDR1 is MNHEY and CDR2 SMNVEV (reference sequence). In DNA form, the CDR3 reads TGTGCCAGCAGTCTTCGACAGATGAACACTGAAGCTTTCTTT. Translating it yields CASSLRQMNTEAFF.

The chain uses TRBV27 and TRBJ2-3; 8 nucleotides line up with TRBD2. J was trimmed by 0 bases and V by 0 bases; bases with no gene match: 2. Germline V gives CDR1 MNHEY, CDR2 SMNVEV (reference sequence). The CDR3 spans 16 residues. This CDR3 is CASSLSASGSTDTQYF. CDR3 in DNA: TGTGCCAGCAGTTTATCGGCTAGCGGGAGCACAGATACGCAGTATTTT.

Only a few counts were recorded for this clone. The V gene is TRBV29-1, the J gene TRBJ2-3, with D tentatively TRBD2 (5 bases). From germline, CDR1 is SQVTM and CDR2 ANQGSEA. V shed 6 bases and J shed 0 bases, with 19 bases lying between them. The CDR3 spans 16 residues. CDR3 loop: CSVHMERRSSTDTQYF. The CDR3 region has the DNA TGCAGCGTGCACATGGAGCGGCGCTCTAGCACAGATACGCAGTATTTT.

The chain links TRBV2 to TRBJ2-3, with TRBD1 matching over 10 bases. The CDR3 runs to 14 residues. Unmatched junction bases numbered 6, after V lost 7 bases and J lost 5 bases. Per the germline V gene, CDR1 is SNHLY and CDR2 is FYNNEI. The CDR3 sequence: CASTPDRGRDTQYF. CDR3 nucleotides: TGTGCCAGCACCCCGGACAGGGGGAGAGATACGCAGTATTTT. The whole variable domain, remainder taken from reference TRBV2 and TRBJ2-3, is EPEVTQTPSHQVTQMGQEVILRCVPISNHLYFYWYRQILGQKVEFLVSFYNNEISEKSEIFDDQFSVERPDGSNFTLKIRSTKLEDSAMYFCASTPDRGRDTQYFGPGTRLTVL.

V usage is TRBV30 and J usage is TRBJ2-7; TRBD1 agrees at 11 bases. V lost 5 bases, J lost 4 bases, and 7 bases stayed unmatched. The CDR3 contains 14 residues. Germline V gene data show CDR1 as GTSNPN and CDR2 as SVGIG (reference sequence). CDR3 region: CAWGGQGARYEQYF. The CDR3 DNA sequence: TGTGCCTGGGGTGGACAGGGGGCGAGATACGAGCAGTACTTC.